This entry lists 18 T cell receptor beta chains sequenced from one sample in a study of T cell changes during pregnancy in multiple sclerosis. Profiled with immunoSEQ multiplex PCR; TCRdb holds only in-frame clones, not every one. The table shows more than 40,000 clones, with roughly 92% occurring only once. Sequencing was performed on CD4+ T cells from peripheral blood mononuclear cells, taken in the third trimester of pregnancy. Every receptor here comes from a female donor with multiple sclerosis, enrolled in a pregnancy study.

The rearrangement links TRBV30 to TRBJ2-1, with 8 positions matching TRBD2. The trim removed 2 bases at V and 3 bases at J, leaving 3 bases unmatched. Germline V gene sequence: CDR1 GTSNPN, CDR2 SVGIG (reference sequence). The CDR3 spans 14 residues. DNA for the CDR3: TGTGCCTGGAGTAAGAGCGGGGGCTACAATGAGCAGTTCTTC. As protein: CAWSKSGGYNEQFF.

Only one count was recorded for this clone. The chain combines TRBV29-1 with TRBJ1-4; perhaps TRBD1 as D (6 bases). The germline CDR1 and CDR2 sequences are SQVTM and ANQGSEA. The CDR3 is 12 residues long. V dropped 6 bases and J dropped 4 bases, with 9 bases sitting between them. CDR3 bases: TGCAGCGTGACAGGAGTTAATGAAAAACTGTTTTTT. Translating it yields CSVTGVNEKLFF.

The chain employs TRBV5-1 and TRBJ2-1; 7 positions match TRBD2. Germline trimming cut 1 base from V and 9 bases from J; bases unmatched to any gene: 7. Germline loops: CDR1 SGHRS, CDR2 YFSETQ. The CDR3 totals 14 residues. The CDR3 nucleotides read TGCGCCAGCAGCTTGCTTCGGGAGGTGAGTGAGCAGTTCTTC. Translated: CASSLLREVSEQFF.

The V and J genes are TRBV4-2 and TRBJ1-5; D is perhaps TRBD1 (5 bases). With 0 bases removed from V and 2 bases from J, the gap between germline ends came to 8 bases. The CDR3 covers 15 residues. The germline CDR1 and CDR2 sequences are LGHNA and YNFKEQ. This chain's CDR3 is CASSQDQGGNQPQHF. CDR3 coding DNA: TGTGCCAGCAGCCAAGATCAGGGCGGCAATCAGCCCCAGCATTTT.

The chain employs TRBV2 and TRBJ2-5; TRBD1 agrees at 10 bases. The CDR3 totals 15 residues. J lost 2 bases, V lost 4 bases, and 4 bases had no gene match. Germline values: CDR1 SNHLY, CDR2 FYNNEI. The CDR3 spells CASSGTGGPQETQYF. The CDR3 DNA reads TGTGCCAGCAGTGGGACAGGGGGACCACAAGAGACCCAGTACTTC.

The CDR3 region has the DNA TGTGCCATCAGTGACAGGGGCCCCTACGAGCAGTACTTC. Its translation: CAISDRGPYEQYF. The chain carries TRBV10-3 and TRBJ2-7; D might be TRBD1 (6 bases). The CDR3 totals 13 residues. Germline CDR1 reads ENHRY; CDR2 reads SYGVKD. The germline V and J ends were trimmed by 3 bases and 2 bases, with 8 bases remaining between them.

The CDR3 sequence is CASANQGVGNQPQHF. In DNA, the CDR3 is TGTGCCAGCGCAAACCAAGGGGTCGGCAATCAGCCCCAGCATTTT. The chain has TRBV28 and TRBJ1-5; D might be TRBD1 (5 bases). Germline V gene sequence: CDR1 MDHEN, CDR2 SYDVKM. The CDR3 is made up of 15 amino acids. V lost 8 bases and J 2 bases, leaving 16 bases between the germline ends.

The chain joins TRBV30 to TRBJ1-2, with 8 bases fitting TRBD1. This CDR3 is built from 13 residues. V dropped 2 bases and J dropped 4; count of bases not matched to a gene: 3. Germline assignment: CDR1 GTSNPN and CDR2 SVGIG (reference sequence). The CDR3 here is CAWSITGGYGYTF. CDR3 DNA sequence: TGTGCCTGGAGTATAACAGGGGGCTATGGCTACACCTTC.

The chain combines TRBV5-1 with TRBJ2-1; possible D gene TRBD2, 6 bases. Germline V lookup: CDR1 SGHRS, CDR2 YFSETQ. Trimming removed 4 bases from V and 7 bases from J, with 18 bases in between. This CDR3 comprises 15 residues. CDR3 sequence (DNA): TGCGCCAGCAGCCCCAAAATGGGACTGATGAATGAGCAGTTCTTC. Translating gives CASSPKMGLMNEQFF.

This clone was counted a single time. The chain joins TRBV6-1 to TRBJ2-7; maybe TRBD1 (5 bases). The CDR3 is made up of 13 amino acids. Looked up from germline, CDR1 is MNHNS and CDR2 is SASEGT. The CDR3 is CVSMTVPGYEQYF. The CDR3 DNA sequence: TGTGTCTCTATGACAGTCCCAGGCTACGAGCAGTACTTC.

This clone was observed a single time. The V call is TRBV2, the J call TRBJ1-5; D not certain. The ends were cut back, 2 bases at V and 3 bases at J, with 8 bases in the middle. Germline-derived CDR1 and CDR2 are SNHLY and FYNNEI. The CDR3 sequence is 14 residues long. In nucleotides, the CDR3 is TGTGCCAGCAGTGAACGAGTTACCAATCAGCCCCAGCATTTT. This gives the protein CASSERVTNQPQHF.

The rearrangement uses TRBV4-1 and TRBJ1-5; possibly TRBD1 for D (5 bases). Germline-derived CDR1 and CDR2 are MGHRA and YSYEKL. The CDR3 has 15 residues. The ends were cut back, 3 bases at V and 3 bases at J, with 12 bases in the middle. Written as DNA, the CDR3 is TGCGCCAGCAGCCAGGATGACAGAAACAATCAGCCCCAGCATTTT. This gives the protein CASSQDDRNNQPQHF.

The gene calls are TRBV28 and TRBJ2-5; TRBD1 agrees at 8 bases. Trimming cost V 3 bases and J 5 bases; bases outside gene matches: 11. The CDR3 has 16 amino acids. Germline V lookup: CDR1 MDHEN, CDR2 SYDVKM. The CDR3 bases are TGTGCCAGCAGTTTTAGGAGACAGGGGAACGGGGAGACCCAGTACTTC. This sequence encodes CASSFRRQGNGETQYF.

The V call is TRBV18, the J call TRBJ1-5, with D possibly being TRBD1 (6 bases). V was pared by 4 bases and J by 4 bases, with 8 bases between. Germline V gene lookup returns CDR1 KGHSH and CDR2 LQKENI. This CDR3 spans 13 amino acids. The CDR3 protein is CASSLQGNQPQHF. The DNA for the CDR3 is TGTGCCAGCTCACTCCAGGGGAATCAGCCCCAGCATTTT.

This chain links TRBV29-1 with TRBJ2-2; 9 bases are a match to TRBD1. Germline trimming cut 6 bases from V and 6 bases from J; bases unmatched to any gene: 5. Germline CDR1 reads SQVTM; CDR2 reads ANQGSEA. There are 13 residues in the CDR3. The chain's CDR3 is CSVGRTGAGELFF. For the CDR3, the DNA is TGCAGCGTGGGGCGGACAGGGGCCGGGGAGCTGTTTTTT.

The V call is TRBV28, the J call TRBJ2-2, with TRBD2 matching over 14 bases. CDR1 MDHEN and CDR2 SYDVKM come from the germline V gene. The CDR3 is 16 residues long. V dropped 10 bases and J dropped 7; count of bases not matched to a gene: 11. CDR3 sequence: CATRLAGGPWGGELFF. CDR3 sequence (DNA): TGTGCCACCCGACTAGCGGGAGGGCCTTGGGGCGGGGAGCTGTTTTTT.

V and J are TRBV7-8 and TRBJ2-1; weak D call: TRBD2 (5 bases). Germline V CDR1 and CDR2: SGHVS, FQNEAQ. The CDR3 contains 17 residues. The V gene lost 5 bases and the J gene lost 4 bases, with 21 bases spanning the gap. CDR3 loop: CASSPQIGVGVYNEQFF. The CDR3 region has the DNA TGTGCCAGCAGCCCACAAATTGGCGTCGGGGTATACAATGAGCAGTTCTTC.

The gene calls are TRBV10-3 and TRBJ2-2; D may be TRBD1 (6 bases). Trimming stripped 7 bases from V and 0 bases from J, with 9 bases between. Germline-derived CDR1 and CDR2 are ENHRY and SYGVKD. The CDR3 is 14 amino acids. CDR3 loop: CAITNRANTGELFF. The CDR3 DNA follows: TGTGCCATCACTAACAGGGCGAACACCGGGGAGCTGTTTTTT.